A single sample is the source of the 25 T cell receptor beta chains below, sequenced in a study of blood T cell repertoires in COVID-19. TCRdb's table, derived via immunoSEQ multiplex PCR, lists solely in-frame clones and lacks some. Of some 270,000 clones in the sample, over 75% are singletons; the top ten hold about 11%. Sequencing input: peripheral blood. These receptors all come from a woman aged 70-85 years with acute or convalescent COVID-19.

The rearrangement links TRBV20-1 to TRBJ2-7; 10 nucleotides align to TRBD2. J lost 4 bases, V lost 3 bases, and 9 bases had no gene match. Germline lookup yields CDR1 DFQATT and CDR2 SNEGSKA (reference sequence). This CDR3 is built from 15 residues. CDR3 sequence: CSASKGLAVSYEQYF. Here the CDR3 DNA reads TGCAGTGCTAGTAAAGGACTAGCGGTATCTTACGAGCAGTACTTC.

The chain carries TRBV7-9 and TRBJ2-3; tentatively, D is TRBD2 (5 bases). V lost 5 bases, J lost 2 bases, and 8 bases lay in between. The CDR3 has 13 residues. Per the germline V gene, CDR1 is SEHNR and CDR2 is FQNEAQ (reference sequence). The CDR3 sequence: CASSERDTDTQYF. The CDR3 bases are TGTGCCAGCAGCGAGAGGGACACAGATACGCAGTATTTT.

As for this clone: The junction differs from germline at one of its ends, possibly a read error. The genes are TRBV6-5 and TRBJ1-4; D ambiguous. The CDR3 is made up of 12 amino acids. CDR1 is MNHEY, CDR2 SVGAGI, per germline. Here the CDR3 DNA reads TGTGCCAGCAGCACAGAGTTCCGGGAACTGTTCTTT. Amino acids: CASSTEFRELFF.

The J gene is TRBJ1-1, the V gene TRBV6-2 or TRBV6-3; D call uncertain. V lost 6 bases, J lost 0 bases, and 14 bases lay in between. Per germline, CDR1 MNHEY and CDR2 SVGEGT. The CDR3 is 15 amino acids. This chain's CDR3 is CASSSSGSVNTEAFF. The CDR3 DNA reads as TGTGCCAGCAGCAGTTCGGGTTCAGTGAACACTGAAGCTTTCTTT.

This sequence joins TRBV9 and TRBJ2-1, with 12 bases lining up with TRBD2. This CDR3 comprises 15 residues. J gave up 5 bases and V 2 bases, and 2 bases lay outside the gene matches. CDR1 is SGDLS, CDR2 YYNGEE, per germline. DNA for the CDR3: TGTGCCAGCAGCGTGACTAGCGGGGGTAACAATGAGCAGTTCTTC. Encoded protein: CASSVTSGGNNEQFF.

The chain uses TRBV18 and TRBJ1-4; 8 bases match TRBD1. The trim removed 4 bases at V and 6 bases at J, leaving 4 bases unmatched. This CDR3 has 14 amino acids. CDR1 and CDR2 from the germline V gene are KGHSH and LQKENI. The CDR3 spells CASSRQGSDEKLFF. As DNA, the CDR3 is TGTGCCAGCTCACGACAGGGGTCTGATGAAAAACTGTTTTTT.

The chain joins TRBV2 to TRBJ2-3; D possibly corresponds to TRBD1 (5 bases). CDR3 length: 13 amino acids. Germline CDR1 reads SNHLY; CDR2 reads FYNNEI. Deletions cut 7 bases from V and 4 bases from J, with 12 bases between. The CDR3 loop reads CASKKGNADTQYF. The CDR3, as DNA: TGTGCCAGCAAAAAGGGGAACGCAGATACGCAGTATTTT. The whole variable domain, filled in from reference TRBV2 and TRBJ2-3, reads EPEVTQTPSHQVTQMGQEVILRCVPISNHLYFYWYRQILGQKVEFLVSFYNNEISEKSEIFDDQFSVERPDGSNFTLKIRSTKLEDSAMYFCASKKGNADTQYFGPGTRLTVL.

The CDR3 DNA reads TGTGCCAGCAATCAGCGAGGGAGCCGGGGCAATGAGCAGTTCTTC. Protein: CASNQRGSRGNEQFF. The V and J genes are TRBV3-1 (or the pseudogene TRBV3-2) and TRBJ2-1; D is possibly TRBD2 (5 bases). The germline gives CDR1 LGHDT, CDR2 YNNKEL (reference sequence). The ends were cut back, 7 bases at V and 6 bases at J, with 19 bases in the middle. The CDR3 is 15 residues long.

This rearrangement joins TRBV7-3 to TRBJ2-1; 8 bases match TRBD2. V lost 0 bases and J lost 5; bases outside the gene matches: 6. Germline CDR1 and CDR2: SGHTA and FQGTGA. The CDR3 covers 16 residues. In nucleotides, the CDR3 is TGTGCCAGCAGCTTAACGGGAGCGGGAGTCGACAATGAGCAGTTCTTC. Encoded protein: CASSLTGAGVDNEQFF.

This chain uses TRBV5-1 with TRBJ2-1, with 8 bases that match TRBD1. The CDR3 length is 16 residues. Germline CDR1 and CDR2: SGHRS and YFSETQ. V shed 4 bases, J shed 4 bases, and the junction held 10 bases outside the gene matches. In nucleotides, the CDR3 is TGCGCCAGCAGCCCACAGGGACAGGAGTTATACAATGAGCAGTTCTTC. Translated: CASSPQGQELYNEQFF.

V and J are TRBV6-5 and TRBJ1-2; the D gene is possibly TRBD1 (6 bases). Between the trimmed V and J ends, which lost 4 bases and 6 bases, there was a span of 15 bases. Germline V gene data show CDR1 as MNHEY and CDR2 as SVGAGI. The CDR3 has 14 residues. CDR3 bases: TGTGCCAGCAGTTCCTCGACAGGAAGGAATGGCTACACCTTC. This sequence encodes CASSSSTGRNGYTF.

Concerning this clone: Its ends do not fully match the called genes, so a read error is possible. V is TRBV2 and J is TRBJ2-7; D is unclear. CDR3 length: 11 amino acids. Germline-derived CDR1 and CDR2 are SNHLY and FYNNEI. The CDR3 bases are TGTGCCAGCAGTGAGTCCTCCGAGCAGTACTTC. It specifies CASSESSEQYF.

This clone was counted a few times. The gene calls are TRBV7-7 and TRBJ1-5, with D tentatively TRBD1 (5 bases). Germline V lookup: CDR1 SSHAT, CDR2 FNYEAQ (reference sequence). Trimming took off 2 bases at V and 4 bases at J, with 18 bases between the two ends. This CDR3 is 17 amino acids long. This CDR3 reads CASSLIPGQGANQPQHF. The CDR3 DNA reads TGTGCCAGCAGCTTAATCCCAGGGCAGGGTGCAAATCAGCCCCAGCATTTT.

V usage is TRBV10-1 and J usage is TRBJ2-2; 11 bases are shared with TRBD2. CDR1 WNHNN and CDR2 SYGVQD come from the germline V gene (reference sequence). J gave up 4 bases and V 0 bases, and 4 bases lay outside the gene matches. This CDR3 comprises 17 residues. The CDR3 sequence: CASSESGLAAGTGELFF. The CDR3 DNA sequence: TGCGCCAGCAGTGAGTCGGGACTAGCGGCGGGCACCGGGGAGCTGTTTTTT.

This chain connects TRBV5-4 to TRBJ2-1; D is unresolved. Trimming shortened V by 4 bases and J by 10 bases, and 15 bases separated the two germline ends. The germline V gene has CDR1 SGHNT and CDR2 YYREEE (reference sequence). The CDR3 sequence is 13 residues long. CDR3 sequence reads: CASSRDQVGEQFF. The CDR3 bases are TGTGCCAGCAGCCGAGACCAGGTCGGCGAGCAGTTCTTC. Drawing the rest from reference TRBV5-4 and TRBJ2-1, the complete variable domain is ETGVTQSPTHLIKTRGQQVTLRCSSQSGHNTVSWYQQALGQGPQFIFQYYREEENGRGNFPPRFSGLQFPNYSSELNVNALELDDSALYLCASSRDQVGEQFFGPGTRLTVL.

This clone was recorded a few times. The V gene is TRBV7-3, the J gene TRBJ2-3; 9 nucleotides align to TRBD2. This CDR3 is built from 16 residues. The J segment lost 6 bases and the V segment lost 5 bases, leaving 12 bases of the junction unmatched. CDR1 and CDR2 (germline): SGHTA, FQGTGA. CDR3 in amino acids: CASSPRGAGGRDTQYF. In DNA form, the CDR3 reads TGTGCCAGCAGCCCCCGTGGGGCGGGGGGGCGGGATACGCAGTATTTT. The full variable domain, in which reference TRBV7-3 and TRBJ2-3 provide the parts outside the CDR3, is GAGVSQTPSNKVTEKGKYVELRCDPISGHTALYWYRQSLGQGPEFLIYFQGTGAADDSGLPNDRFFAVRPEGSVSTLKIQRTERGDSAVYLCASSPRGAGGRDTQYFGPGTRLTVL.

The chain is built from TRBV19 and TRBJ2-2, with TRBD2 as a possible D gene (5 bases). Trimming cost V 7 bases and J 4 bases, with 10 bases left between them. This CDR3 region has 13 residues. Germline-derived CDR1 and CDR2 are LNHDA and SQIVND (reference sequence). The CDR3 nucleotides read TGTGCCAGTACGCGGGTTCCCACCGGGGAGCTGTTTTTT. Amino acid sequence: CASTRVPTGELFF.

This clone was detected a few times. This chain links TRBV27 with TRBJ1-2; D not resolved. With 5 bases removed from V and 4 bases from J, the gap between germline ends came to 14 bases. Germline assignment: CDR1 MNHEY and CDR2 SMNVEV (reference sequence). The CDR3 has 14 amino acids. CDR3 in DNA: TGTGCCAGCAGTCCCGAAATGAGAGGCTATGGCTACACCTTC. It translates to CASSPEMRGYGYTF.

CDR3 loop: CASSEPGLNYNEQFF. Here the CDR3 DNA reads TGTGCCAGCAGTGAACCGGGGTTAAACTACAATGAGCAGTTCTTC. The genes are TRBV6-1 and TRBJ2-1; a possible D gene is TRBD2 (5 bases). Germline V CDR1 and CDR2: MNHNS, SASEGT. This CDR3 spans 15 amino acids. The V end was cut by 2 bases, the J end by 3 bases, with 11 bases between.

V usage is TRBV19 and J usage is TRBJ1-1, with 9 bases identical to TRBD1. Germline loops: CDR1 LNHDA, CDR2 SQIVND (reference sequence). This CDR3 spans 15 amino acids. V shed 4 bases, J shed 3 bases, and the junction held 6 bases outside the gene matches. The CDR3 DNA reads TGTGCCAGTAGTACGTACAGGGGGCGATACACTGAAGCTTTCTTT. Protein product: CASSTYRGRYTEAFF.

CDR3 nucleotides: TGTGCCAGTAGACATCTGACAGGGTATAATCAGCCCCAGCATTTT. Amino acid sequence: CASRHLTGYNQPQHF. The chain has TRBV19 and TRBJ1-5, with TRBD1 matching over 7 bases. V dropped 6 bases and J dropped 4; count of bases not matched to a gene: 9. The germline V gene has CDR1 LNHDA and CDR2 SQIVND (reference sequence). This CDR3 comprises 15 residues.

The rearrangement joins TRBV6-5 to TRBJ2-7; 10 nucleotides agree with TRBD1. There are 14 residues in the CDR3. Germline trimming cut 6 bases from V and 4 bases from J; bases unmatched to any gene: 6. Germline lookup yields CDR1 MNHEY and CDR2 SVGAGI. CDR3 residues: CASRGDRGHYEQYF. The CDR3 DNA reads TGTGCCAGCAGGGGGGACAGGGGACATTACGAGCAGTACTTC.

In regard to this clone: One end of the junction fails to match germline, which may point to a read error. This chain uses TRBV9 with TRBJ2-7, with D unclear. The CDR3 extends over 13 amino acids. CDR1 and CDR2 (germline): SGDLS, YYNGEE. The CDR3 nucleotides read TGTGCCAGCAGCGTAGCTCGCCTGTACGGGCAGTACTTC. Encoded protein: CASSVARLYGQYF.

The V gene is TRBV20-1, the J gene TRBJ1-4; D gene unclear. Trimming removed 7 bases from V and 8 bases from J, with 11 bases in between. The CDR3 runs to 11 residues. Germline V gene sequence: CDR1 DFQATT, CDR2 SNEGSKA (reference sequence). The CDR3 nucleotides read TGCAGTGGGAGGGAAGGGGAAAAACTGTTTTTT. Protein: CSGREGEKLFF.

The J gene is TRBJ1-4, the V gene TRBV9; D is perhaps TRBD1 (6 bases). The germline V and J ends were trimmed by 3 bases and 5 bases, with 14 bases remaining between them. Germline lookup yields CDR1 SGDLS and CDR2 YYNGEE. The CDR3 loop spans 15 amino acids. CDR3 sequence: CASSALDSLNEKLFF. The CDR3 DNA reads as TGTGCCAGCAGCGCGCTGGACAGTCTCAATGAAAAACTGTTTTTT.